The subject of this entry is one T cell receptor beta chain. The source of the sample is a study of blood T cell repertoires in COVID-19. Whole-study context: The origin of the acute and convalescent COVID-19 samples was the United States, Italy and Spain. Nucleic acid was either cDNA or gDNA, and it came from T cells, B-cell-depleted T cells, or PBMCs.

How the authors handled the data: From reference gene primer amplification, estimates of nucleated cell counts were derived. Clones were read by immunoSEQ multiplex PCR, and TCRdb kept only the in-frame ones, dropping some. The V and J calls and clone size were taken over from that table, and D and trimming were inferred from the DNA. This sample yields under 450,000 clones, of which about 88% are seen a single time; 1.5% to 1.9% belongs to the top ten. The CDR3 is made up of 15 amino acids. J lost 2 bases, V lost 4 bases, and 6 bases had no gene match. CDR1 and CDR2 (germline): SGHRS, YFSETQ. Seattle patients were enrolled while actively infected and followed longitudinally.

The specimen was peripheral blood. The TCR sequence derives from a middle-aged woman with COVID-19, enrolled during active disease. J is TRBJ2-1 and V is TRBV5-1, with 7 nucleotides matching TRBD2. The DNA of the CDR3 is TGCGCCAGCAGCCAACCGGGGGGACCCTACAATGAGCAGTTCTTC. Protein sequence: CASSQPGGPYNEQFF.